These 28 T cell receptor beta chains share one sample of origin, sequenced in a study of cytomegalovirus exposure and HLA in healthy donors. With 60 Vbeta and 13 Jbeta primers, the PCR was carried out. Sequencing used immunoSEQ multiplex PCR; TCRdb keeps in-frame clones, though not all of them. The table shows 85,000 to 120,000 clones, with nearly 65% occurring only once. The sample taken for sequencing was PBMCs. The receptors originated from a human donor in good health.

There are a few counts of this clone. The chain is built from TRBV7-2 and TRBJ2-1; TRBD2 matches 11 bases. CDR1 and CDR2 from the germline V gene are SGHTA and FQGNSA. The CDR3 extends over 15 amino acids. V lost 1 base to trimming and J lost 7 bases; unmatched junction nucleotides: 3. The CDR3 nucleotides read TGTGCCAGCAGCTTAGTGTCTAGCGGGAGGAATGAGCAGTTCTTC. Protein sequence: CASSLVSSGRNEQFF. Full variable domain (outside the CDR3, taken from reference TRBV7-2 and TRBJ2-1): GAGVSQSPSNKVTEKGKDVELRCDPISGHTALYWYRQSLGQGLEFLIYFQGNSAPDKSGLPSDRFSAERTGGSVSTLTIQRTQQEDSAVYLCASSLVSSGRNEQFFGPGTRLTVL.

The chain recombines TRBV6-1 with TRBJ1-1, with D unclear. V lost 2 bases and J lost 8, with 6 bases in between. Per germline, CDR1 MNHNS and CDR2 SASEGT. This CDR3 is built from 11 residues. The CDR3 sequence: CASSETTEAFF. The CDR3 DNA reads TGTGCCAGCAGTGAAACAACAGAAGCTTTCTTT.

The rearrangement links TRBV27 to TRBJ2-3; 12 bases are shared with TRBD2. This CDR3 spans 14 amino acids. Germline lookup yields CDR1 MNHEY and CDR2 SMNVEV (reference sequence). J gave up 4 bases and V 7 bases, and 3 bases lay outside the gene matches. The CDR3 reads CASKTSGRSDTQYF. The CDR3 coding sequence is TGTGCCAGCAAAACTAGCGGGAGGTCAGATACGCAGTATTTT.

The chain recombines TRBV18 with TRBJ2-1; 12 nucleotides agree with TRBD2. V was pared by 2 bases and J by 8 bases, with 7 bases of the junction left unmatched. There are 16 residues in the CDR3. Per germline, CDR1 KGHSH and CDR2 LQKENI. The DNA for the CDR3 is TGTGCCAGCTCACCATGGGCTAGCGGGAGGGGATATGAGCAGTTCTTC. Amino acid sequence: CASSPWASGRGYEQFF.

DNA of the CDR3: TGTGCCAGTAGTATAGGAGCGGCGGGGGAGGGCATTCAGTACTTC. Translation: CASSIGAAGEGIQYF. The V gene is TRBV19, the J gene TRBJ2-4; 7 nucleotides line up with TRBD2. Germline lookup yields CDR1 LNHDA and CDR2 SQIVND (reference sequence). The V and J ends lost 1 base and 9 bases, in that order; junction bases with no gene match: 9. The CDR3 sequence is 15 residues long.

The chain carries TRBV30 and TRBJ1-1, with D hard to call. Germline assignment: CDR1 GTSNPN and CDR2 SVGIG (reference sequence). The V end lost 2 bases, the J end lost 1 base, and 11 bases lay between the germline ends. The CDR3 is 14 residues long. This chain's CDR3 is CAWSFLTPNTEAFF. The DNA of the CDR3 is TGTGCCTGGAGTTTCCTGACACCGAACACTGAAGCTTTCTTT.

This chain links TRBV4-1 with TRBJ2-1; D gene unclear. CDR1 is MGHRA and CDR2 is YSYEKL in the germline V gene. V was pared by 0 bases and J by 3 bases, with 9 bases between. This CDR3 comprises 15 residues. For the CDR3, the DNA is TGCGCCAGCAGCCAAGAGCTTACAGACTACAATGAGCAGTTCTTC. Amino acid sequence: CASSQELTDYNEQFF.

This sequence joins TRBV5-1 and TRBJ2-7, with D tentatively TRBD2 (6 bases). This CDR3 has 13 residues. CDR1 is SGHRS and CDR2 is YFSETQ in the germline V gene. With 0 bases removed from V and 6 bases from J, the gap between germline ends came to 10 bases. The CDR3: CASSLVGGPEQYF. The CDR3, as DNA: TGCGCCAGCAGCTTGGTAGGAGGGCCCGAGCAGTACTTC.

CDR3 DNA: TGTGCCAGCAGATATACAGGGGAAACCGAGACCCAGTACTTC. It yields the protein CASRYTGETETQYF. This sequence joins TRBV28 and TRBJ2-5; 7 bases map to TRBD1. This CDR3 comprises 14 residues. V gave up 6 bases and J gave up 5 bases; unmatched junction bases: 9. Germline V gene data show CDR1 as MDHEN and CDR2 as SYDVKM. The whole variable domain, remainder taken from reference TRBV28 and TRBJ2-5, is DVKVTQSSRYLVKRTGEKVFLECVQDMDHENMFWYRQDPGLGLRLIYFSYDVKMKEKGDIPEGYSVSREKKERFSLILESASTNQTSMYLCASRYTGETETQYFGPGTRLLVL.

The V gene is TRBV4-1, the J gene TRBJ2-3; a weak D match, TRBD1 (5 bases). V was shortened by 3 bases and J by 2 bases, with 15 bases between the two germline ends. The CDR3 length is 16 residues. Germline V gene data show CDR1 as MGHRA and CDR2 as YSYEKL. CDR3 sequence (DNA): TGCGCCAGCAGCCAGTTCGACAGCAACCCCACAGATACGCAGTATTTT. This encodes CASSQFDSNPTDTQYF.

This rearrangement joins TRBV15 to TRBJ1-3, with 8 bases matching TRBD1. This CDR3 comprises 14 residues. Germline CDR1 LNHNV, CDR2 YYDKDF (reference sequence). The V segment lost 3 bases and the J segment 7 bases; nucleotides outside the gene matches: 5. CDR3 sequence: CATSRDRVFNTIYF. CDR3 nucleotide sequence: TGTGCCACCAGCAGGGACAGGGTATTCAACACCATATATTTT.

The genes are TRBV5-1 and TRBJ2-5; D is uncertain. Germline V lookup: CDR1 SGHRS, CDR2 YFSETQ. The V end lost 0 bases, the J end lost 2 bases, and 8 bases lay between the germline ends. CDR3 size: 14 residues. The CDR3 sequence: CASSLGPTQETQYF. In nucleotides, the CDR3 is TGCGCCAGCAGCTTGGGACCGACACAAGAGACCCAGTACTTC.

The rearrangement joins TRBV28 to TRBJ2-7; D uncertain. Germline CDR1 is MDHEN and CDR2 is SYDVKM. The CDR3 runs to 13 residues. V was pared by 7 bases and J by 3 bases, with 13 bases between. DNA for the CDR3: TGTGCCAGCAAAGCCCCCTCCATCTACGAGCAGTACTTC. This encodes CASKAPSIYEQYF.

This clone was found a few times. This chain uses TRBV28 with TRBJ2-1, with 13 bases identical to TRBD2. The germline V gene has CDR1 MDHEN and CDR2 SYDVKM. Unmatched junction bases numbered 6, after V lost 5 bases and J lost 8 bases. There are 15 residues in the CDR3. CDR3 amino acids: CASSPGLAGVDEQFF. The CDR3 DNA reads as TGTGCCAGCAGTCCCGGACTAGCGGGAGTCGATGAGCAGTTCTTC.

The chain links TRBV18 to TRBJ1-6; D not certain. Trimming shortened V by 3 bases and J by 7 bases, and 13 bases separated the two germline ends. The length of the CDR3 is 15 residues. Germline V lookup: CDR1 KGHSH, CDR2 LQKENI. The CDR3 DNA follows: TGTGCCAGCTCACCCTCCGGGAATTACAATTCACCCCTCCACTTT. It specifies CASSPSGNYNSPLHF.

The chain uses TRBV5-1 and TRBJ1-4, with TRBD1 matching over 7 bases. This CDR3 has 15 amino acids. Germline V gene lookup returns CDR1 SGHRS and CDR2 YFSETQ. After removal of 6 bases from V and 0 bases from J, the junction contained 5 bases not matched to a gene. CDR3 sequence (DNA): TGCGCCAGCAATCTGCAGGGGGCAACTAATGAAAAACTGTTTTTT. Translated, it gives CASNLQGATNEKLFF. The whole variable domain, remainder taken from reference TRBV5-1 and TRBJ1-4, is KAGVTQTPRYLIKTRGQQVTLSCSPISGHRSVSWYQQTPGQGLQFLFEYFSETQRNKGNFPGRFSGRQFSNSRSEMNVSTLELGDSALYLCASNLQGATNEKLFFGSGTQLSVL.

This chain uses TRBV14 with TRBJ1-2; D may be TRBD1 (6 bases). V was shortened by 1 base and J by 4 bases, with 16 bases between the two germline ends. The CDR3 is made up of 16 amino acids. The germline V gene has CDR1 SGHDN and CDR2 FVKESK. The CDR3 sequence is CASSQASGVWGYGYTF. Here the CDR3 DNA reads TGTGCCAGCAGCCAAGCCTCAGGGGTATGGGGCTATGGCTACACCTTC. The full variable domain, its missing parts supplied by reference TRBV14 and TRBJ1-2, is EAGVTQFPSHSVIEKGQTVTLRCDPISGHDNLYWYRRVMGKEIKFLLHFVKESKQDESGMPNNRFLAERTGGTYSTLKVQPAELEDSGVYFCASSQASGVWGYGYTFGSGTRLTVV.

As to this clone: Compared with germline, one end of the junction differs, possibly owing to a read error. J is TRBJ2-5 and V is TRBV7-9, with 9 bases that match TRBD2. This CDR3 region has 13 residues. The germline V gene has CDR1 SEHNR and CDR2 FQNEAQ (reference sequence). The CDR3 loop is CSSSVAGAETQYF. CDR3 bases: TGTTCCAGCAGCGTAGCGGGAGCGGAGACCCAGTACTTC.

The CDR3 here is CASSPRDSSYEQYF. Written as DNA, the CDR3 is TGTGCCAGCAGTCCCCGGGACTCATCCTACGAGCAGTACTTC. This sequence joins TRBV27 and TRBJ2-7; D is perhaps TRBD2 (6 bases). The CDR3 runs to 14 residues. Trimming left V 5 bases short and J 1 base short, with 12 bases between. Germline CDR1 MNHEY, CDR2 SMNVEV (reference sequence).

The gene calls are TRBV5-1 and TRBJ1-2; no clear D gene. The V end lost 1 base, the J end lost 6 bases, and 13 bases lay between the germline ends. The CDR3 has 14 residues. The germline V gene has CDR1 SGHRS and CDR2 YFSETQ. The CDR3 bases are TGCGCCAGCAGCTTGCCCGGTAATTTCCATGGCTACACCTTC. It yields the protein CASSLPGNFHGYTF.

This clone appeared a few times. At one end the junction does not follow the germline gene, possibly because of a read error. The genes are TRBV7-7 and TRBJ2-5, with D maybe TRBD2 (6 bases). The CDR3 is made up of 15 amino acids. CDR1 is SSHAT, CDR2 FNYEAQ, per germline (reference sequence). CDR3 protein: CASSFGGPSVETQYF. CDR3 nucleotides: TGTGCTAGCAGCTTTGGAGGGCCCTCGGTAGAGACCCAGTACTTC.

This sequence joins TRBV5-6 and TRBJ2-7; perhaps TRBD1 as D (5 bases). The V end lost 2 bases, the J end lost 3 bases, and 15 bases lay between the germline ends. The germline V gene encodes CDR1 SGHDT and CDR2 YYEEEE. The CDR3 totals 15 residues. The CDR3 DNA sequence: TGTGCCAGCAGCTTCTCAGGGCTACAGTTCTACGAGCAGTACTTC. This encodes CASSFSGLQFYEQYF.

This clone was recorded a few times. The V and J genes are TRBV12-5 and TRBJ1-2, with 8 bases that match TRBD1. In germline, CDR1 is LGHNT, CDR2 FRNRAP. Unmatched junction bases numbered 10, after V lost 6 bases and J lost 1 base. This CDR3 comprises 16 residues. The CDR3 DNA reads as TGTGCTAGTGGCCCGAGGGTGGGACAGGTTAACTATGGCTACACCTTC. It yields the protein CASGPRVGQVNYGYTF.

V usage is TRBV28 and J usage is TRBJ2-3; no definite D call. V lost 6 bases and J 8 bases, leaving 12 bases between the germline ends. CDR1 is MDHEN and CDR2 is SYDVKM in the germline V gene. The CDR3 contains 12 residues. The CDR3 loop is CASSFKSLTQYF. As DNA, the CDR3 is TGTGCCAGCAGCTTTAAATCACTTACGCAGTATTTT. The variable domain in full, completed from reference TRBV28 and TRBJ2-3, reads DVKVTQSSRYLVKRTGEKVFLECVQDMDHENMFWYRQDPGLGLRLIYFSYDVKMKEKGDIPEGYSVSREKKERFSLILESASTNQTSMYLCASSFKSLTQYFGPGTRLTVL.

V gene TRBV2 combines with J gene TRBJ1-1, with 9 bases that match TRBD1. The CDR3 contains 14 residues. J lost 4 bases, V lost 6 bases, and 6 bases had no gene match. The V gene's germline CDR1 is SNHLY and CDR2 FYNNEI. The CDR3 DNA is TGTGCCAGCAGCTCACAGGGGGCTGTCACTGAAGCTTTCTTT. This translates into CASSSQGAVTEAFF.

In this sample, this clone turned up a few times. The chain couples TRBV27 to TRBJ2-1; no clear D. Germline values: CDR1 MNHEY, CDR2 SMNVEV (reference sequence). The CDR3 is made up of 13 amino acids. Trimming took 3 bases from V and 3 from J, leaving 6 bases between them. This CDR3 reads CASSFSVYNEQFF. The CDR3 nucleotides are TGTGCCAGCAGTTTTTCAGTCTACAATGAGCAGTTCTTC.

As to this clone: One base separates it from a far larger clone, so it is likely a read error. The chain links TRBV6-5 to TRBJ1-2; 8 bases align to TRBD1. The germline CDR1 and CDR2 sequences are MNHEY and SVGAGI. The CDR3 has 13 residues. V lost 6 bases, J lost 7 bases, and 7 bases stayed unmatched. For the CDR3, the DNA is TGTGCCAGCAGCATGCAGGGGGCGGGTGGCTACACCTTC. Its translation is CASSMQGAGGYTF.

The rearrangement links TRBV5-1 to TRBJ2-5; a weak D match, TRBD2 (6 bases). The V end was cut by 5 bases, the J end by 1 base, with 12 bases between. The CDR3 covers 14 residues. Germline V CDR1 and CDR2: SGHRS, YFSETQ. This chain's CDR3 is CASSRGRSQETQYF. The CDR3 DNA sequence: TGCGCCAGCAGTCGAGGGAGGTCCCAAGAGACCCAGTACTTC.